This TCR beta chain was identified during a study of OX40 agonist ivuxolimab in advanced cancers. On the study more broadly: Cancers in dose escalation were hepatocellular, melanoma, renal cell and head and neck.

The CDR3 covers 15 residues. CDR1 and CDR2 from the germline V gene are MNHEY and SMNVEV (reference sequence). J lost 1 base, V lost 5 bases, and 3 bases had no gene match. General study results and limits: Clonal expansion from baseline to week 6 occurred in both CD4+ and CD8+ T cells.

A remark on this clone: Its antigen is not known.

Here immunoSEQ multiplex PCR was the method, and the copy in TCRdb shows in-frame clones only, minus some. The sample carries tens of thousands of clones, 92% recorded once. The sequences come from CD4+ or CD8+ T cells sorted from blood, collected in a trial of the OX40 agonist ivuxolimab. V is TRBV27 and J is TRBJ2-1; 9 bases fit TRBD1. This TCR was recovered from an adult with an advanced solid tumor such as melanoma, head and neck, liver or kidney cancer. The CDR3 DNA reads TGTGCCAGCAGTCCCGGGACAGGGTCCTACAATGAGCAGTTCTTC. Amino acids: CASSPGTGSYNEQFF.